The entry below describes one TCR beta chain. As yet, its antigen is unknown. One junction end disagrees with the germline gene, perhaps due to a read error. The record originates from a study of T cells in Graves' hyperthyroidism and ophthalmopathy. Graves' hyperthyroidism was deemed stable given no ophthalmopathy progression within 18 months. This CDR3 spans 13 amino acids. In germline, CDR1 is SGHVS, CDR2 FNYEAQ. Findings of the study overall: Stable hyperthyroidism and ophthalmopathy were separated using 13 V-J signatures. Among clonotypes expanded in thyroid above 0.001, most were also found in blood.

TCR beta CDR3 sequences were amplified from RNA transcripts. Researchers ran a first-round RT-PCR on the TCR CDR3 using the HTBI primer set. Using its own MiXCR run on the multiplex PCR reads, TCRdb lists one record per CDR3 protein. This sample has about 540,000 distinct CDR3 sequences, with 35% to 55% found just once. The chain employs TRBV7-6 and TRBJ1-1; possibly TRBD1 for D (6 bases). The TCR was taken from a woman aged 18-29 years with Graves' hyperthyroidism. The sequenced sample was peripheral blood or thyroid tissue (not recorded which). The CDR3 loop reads CASSITGNSEAFF. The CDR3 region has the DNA TGTGCCAGCAGCATCACAGGGAACTCTGAAGCTTTCTTT.